The 15 T cell receptor beta chains in this list originate from one sample, sequenced in a study of metastatic and nonmetastatic thyroid tumors. TCRdb re-called the PCR reads via MiXCR. Seen here are 30,000 to 45,000 clones, roughly a third observed once, and the top ten hold around 15%. Until they underwent thyroid surgery, no patient had received any treatment. Sequenced: tumor tissue. Every receptor here comes from a female donor with papillary thyroid cancer or a benign thyroid nodule (not recorded which). Some clones in this sample may be carry-over from other donors' samples.

The chain links TRBV30 to TRBJ1-2; 7 bases map to TRBD1. Per germline, CDR1 GTSNPN and CDR2 SVGIG (reference sequence). This CDR3 is built from 12 residues. With 3 bases clipped from V and 7 bases from J, the junction kept 5 bases outside the gene matches. The CDR3 spells CAWRETGLGYTF. Here the CDR3 DNA reads TGTGCCTGGAGGGAGACAGGGCTTGGCTACACCTTC.

V usage is TRBV20-1 and J usage is TRBJ2-7; D perhaps matches TRBD2 (5 bases). The CDR3 is 14 amino acids. Deletions cut 6 bases from V and 0 bases from J, with 15 bases between. Germline values: CDR1 DFQATT, CDR2 SNEGSKA (reference sequence). CDR3 DNA: TGCAGTGCCTCCGACGGGGTCAGCTCCTACGAGCAGTACTTC. Protein sequence: CSASDGVSSYEQYF.

The V call is TRBV6-1, the J call TRBJ1-3, with 10 bases fitting TRBD1. The ends lost 6 bases at V and 3 bases at J; junction bases unmatched: 5. The germline CDR1 and CDR2 sequences are MNHNS and SASEGT. The CDR3 length is 15 residues. The CDR3 here is CASRAGTGVGNTIYF. For the CDR3, the DNA is TGTGCCAGCAGAGCAGGGACAGGGGTTGGAAACACCATATATTTT.

The chain recombines TRBV12-3 or TRBV12-4 with TRBJ1-5; 8 bases fit TRBD1. The CDR3 covers 14 residues. V gave up 3 bases and J gave up 5 bases; unmatched junction bases: 3. CDR3 sequence reads: CASSFGQGYQPQHF. CDR3 DNA: TGTGCCAGCAGTTTCGGACAGGGTTATCAGCCCCAGCATTTT.

This clone was picked up a small number of times. The rearrangement uses TRBV6-5 and TRBJ2-7, with 8 bases that match TRBD1. The CDR3 extends over 14 amino acids. The J segment lost 2 bases and the V segment lost 0 bases, leaving 0 bases of the junction unmatched. Germline V gene data show CDR1 as MNHEY and CDR2 as SVGAGI. The CDR3 loop is CASSYSDRAYEQYF. CDR3 in DNA: TGTGCCAGCAGTTACTCGGACAGGGCCTACGAGCAGTACTTC.

This sequence joins TRBV30 and TRBJ2-3, with D unclear. V lost 2 bases and J 5 bases, leaving 11 bases between the germline ends. The CDR3 length is 13 residues. CDR1 is GTSNPN, CDR2 SVGIG, per germline (reference sequence). This chain's CDR3 is CAWSSAVGDTQYF. The CDR3 DNA sequence: TGTGCCTGGAGTTCCGCCGTCGGAGATACGCAGTATTTT.

This chain joins TRBV4-1 and TRBJ1-2; 12 nucleotides align to TRBD1. Germline CDR1 and CDR2: MGHRA and YSYEKL. CDR3 length: 17 residues. With 0 bases clipped from V and 8 bases from J, the junction kept 10 bases outside the gene matches. The CDR3 sequence is CASSQDLGTGGAGGYTF. The CDR3 DNA follows: TGCGCCAGCAGCCAAGATCTGGGGACAGGGGGCGCGGGGGGCTACACCTTC.

This chain connects TRBV7-6 to TRBJ1-1, with a tentative D call TRBD1 (6 bases). The CDR3 runs to 16 residues. The V and J ends lost 4 bases and 1 base respectively, with 16 bases between them. Germline values: CDR1 SGHVS, CDR2 FNYEAQ. The DNA for the CDR3 is TGTGCCAGCAGCTCTGTGAGACAGGCCGGGAACACTGAAGCTTTCTTT. Amino acids: CASSSVRQAGNTEAFF.

This chain links TRBV28 with TRBJ1-2; D remains unclear. Germline-derived CDR1 and CDR2 are MDHEN and SYDVKM. The V gene lost 3 bases and the J gene lost 2 bases, with 7 bases spanning the gap. This CDR3 region has 13 residues. CDR3 region: CASSFARNYGYTF. The CDR3 DNA sequence: TGTGCCAGCAGTTTCGCGAGAAACTATGGCTACACCTTC.

There are a few counts of this clone. The rearrangement joins TRBV11-2 to TRBJ1-2; D gene ambiguous. The CDR3 sequence is 14 residues long. The germline V gene has CDR1 SGHAT and CDR2 FQNNGV. V lost 5 bases and J lost 4, with 14 bases in between. CDR3 bases: TGTGCCAGCAGCCTTCCGGACGGATCCTATGGCTACACCTTC. Its protein product is CASSLPDGSYGYTF. The full variable domain, with the rest looked up from reference TRBV11-2 and TRBJ1-2, is EAGVAQSPRYKIIEKRQSVAFWCNPISGHATLYWYQQILGQGPKLLIQFQNNGVVDDSQLPKDRFSAERLKGVDSTLKIQPAKLEDSAVYLCASSLPDGSYGYTFGSGTRLTVV.

The rearrangement joins TRBV27 to TRBJ2-2; 7 bases are a match to TRBD1. J gave up 1 base and V 1 base, and 9 bases lay outside the gene matches. This CDR3 comprises 18 residues. Germline V gene lookup returns CDR1 MNHEY and CDR2 SMNVEV (reference sequence). The CDR3 nucleotides read TGTGCCAGCAGTTTATTCCCGTTGACAGGGCGGAACACCGGGGAGCTGTTTTTT. Translating gives CASSLFPLTGRNTGELFF.

This clone was recorded many times. The chain is built from TRBV12-3 or TRBV12-4 and TRBJ2-2, with 8 bases lining up with TRBD1. CDR3 length equals 16 residues. Trimming removed 4 bases from V and 7 bases from J; junction bases left unmatched: 11. The CDR3 bases are TGTGCCAGCAGTTCCTATGGACAGGGAAGGAGCGGGGAGCTGTTTTTT. It codes for CASSSYGQGRSGELFF.

The chain carries TRBV20-1 and TRBJ1-2; D ambiguous. With 5 bases removed from V and 7 bases from J, the gap between germline ends came to 11 bases. This CDR3 has 11 residues. The germline CDR1 and CDR2 sequences are DFQATT and SNEGSKA (reference sequence). The CDR3 protein is CSAAPTGGYTF. The CDR3 region has the DNA TGCAGTGCTGCCCCGACTGGTGGCTACACCTTC.

As to this clone: Sequence at one end of the junction differs from germline and may be a read error. The rearrangement uses TRBV28 and TRBJ1-2; D gene unclear. The CDR3 length is 14 residues. Looked up from germline, CDR1 is MDHEN and CDR2 is SYDVKM. The CDR3 DNA follows: TGTGCCAGCAGTATCGTCGAGAGTAACAATGGCTACACCTTC. Protein product: CASSIVESNNGYTF.

This chain joins TRBV7-2 and TRBJ1-2; D remains ambiguous. CDR1 SGHTA and CDR2 FQGNSA come from the germline V gene. The CDR3 loop spans 13 amino acids. V was trimmed by 1 base and J by 6 bases, leaving 9 bases between them. CDR3 loop: CASSLGTFNGYTF. The DNA for the CDR3 is TGTGCCAGCAGCTTAGGGACTTTCAATGGCTACACCTTC.